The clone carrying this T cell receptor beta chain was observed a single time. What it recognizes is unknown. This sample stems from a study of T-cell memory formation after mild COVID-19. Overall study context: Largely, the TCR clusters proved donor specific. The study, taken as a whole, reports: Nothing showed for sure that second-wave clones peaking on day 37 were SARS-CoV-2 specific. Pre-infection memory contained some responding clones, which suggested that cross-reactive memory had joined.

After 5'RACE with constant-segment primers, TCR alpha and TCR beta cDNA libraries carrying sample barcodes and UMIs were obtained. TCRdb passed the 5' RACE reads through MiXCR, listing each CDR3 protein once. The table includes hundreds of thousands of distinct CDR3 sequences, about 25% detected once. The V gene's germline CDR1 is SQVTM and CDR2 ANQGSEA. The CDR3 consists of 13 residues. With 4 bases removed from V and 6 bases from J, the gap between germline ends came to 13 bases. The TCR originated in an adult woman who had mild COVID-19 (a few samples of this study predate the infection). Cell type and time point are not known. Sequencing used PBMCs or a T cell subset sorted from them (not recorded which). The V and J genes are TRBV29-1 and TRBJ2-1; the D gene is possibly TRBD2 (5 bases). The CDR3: CSVVTPGFNEQFF. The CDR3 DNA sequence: TGCAGCGTTGTCACACCGGGGTTCAATGAGCAGTTCTTC.